This T cell receptor (beta chain) appears in the sequencing data of a study of metastatic and nonmetastatic thyroid tumors (dated by TCRdb to about 2020). Concerning the study at large: The researchers compared repertoires between peripheral blood samples and tumor or nodule tissue samples from patients with malignant or benign thyroid disease. Overall study outcomes, separate from this receptor: TCR beta diversity was reported as significantly higher in malignant tumors than in benign nodules, in both blood and tumor samples.

No patient had received any treatment before thyroid surgery. Patient clinical samples collected from about 2012 to 2019 were retrospectively analysed using T-cell receptor beta sequencing. V is clipped by 5 bases and J by 3 bases, and the sequence between their germline boundaries is 5 bases long. The cysteine opens and the phenylalanine closes a CDR3 of 11 amino acids. The sequence is cut down to CDR3 DNA, 33 bases in frame from base 1. The germline V gene supplies CDR1 SGHTA and CDR2 FQGNSA. Only a few counts were recorded for this clone. Which antigen it targets is not known. Per-base quality was not reported, and no clone a single base away is much larger than it. Preparation of the library involved PCR. The instrument given in TCRdb is Illumina HiSeq 4000. The TCR beta-chain CDR3 region of each patient was profiled by high-throughput sequencing. As for the authors' bioinformatics: The researchers built a classifier to tell apart papillary thyroid cancer patients with distant metastasis, based on CDR3 differences among clinicopathological groups. Repertoire diversity was assessed with the Shannon index, and tumor-blood repertoire similarity with the Morisita-Horn index. TCRdb cleaned the public reads at Q25 with fastp, built clones with MiXCR and kept in-frame beta chains. None of the V and J calls come from the authors' own analysis; TCRdb made them. The sample table records under 35,000 clones; roughly a quarter of these occur just once. Roughly 15% of the sample goes to the ten largest clones.

Here the chain combines TRBV7-2 and TRBJ2-7; the D gene is unclear. The receptor was derived from a female donor with papillary thyroid cancer or a benign thyroid nodule (not recorded which). Some clones in this sample may be carry-over from other donors' samples. The sequenced sample was blood. The CDR3 protein is CASSPDYEQYF. The DNA sequence is given as TGTGCCAGCAGCCCGGACTACGAGCAGTACTTC.